Each of the 5 T cell receptor beta chains below was sequenced from the same sample in a study of T cells expressing NK-cell markers. TCRdb re-called the 5' RACE reads and gives one entry per CDR3 protein, without DNA. The sample holds roughly 350,000 distinct CDR3 sequences. Specimen: blood T cells: a sorted CD56 or NKG2C T cell subset, CD4+ or CD8+ T cells, or bulk PBMC T cells (not recorded which). The receptor source for this set is a man aged 18 to 69 in good health.

The chain recombines TRBV6-1 with TRBJ2-5. The CDR3 runs to 13 residues. Germline lookup yields CDR1 MNHNS and CDR2 SASEGT. This CDR3 reads CASSVQELGTQYF.

This chain uses TRBV30 with TRBJ2-7. This CDR3 is built from 11 residues. Germline V gives CDR1 GTSNPN, CDR2 SVGIG (reference sequence). CDR3: CACQGSYEQYF. Variable domain in full (rest from reference TRBV30 and TRBJ2-7): SQTIHQWPATLVQPVGSPLSLECTVEGTSNPNLYWYRQAAGRGLQLLFYSVGIGQISSEVPQNLSASRPQDRQFILSSKKLLLSDSGFYLCACQGSYEQYFGPGTRLTVT.

The chain has TRBV11-2 and TRBJ2-2; TCRdb's D call of TRBD1 is untestable without DNA. CDR3 length equals 14 residues. From germline, CDR1 is SGHAT and CDR2 FQNNGV. CDR3 residues: CASSLGTGVRELFF.

This chain joins TRBV28 and TRBJ1-5. CDR3 length: 12 amino acids. CDR1 is MDHEN, CDR2 SYDVKM, per germline. The CDR3: CASSLGIGPQHF. The variable domain in full, completed from reference TRBV28 and TRBJ1-5, reads DVKVTQSSRYLVKRTGEKVFLECVQDMDHENMFWYRQDPGLGLRLIYFSYDVKMKEKGDIPEGYSVSREKKERFSLILESASTNQTSMYLCASSLGIGPQHFGDGTRLSIL.

The chain has TRBV6-1 and TRBJ2-2; the D gene TCRdb calls, TRBD1, cannot be checked with no DNA. The CDR3 runs 14 residues. The V gene's germline CDR1 is MNHNS and CDR2 SASEGT. The CDR3 here is CASRTGVTTGELFF.